This TCR beta chain was captured in a study of blood T cell repertoires in COVID-19. As for the study in general: Material from acute and convalescent COVID-19 was sourced from the United States, Italy and Spain. T cells, B-cell-depleted T cells, or PBMCs provided the cDNA or gDNA that served as material.

Original methodology: Amplification from reference gene primers served as the basis for estimated nucleated cell counts. Method: immunoSEQ multiplex PCR; TCRdb's copy keeps in-frame clones and lacks some. V and J calls and clone size are those listed in that table; D and trimming were worked out from the DNA. The sample consists of tens of thousands of clones, 82% of them appearing once. The germline V gene has CDR1 SGHTA and CDR2 FQGNSA. CDR3 length: 14 amino acids. J gave up 5 bases and V 5 bases, and 8 bases lay outside the gene matches. Sequencing was performed on peripheral blood. The chain joins TRBV7-2 to TRBJ2-7; 8 bases match TRBD2. This clonotype originated in an elderly woman with acute or convalescent COVID-19. The CDR3 coding sequence is TGTGCCAGCAGCCCTAGCGGGCTTGCCCACGAGCAGTACTTC. Protein: CASSPSGLAHEQYF. The variable domain in full, with the rest retrieved from reference TRBV7-2 and TRBJ2-7, is GAGVSQSPSNKVTEKGKDVELRCDPISGHTALYWYRQSLGQGLEFLIYFQGNSAPDKSGLPSDRFSAERTGGSVSTLTIQRTQQEDSAVYLCASSPSGLAHEQYFGPGTRLTVT.